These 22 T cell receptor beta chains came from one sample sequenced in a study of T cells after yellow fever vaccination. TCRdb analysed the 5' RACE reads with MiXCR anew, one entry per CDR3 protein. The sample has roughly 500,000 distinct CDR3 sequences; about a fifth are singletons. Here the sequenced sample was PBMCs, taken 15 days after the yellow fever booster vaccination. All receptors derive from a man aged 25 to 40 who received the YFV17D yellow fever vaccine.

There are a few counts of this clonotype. CDR3 in DNA: TGTGCCAGCAGCTTAGGACTAGCGGGAGGGTTTGATGAGCAGTTCTTC. This gives the protein CASSLGLAGGFDEQFF. The rearrangement links TRBV5-5 to TRBJ2-1; the match to TRBD2 covers 15 bases. Germline CDR1 reads SGHKS; CDR2 reads YYEKEE (reference sequence). The V gene end was trimmed by 2 bases and the J gene end by 8 bases; junction bases not matched to a gene: 5. The CDR3 is 16 amino acids.

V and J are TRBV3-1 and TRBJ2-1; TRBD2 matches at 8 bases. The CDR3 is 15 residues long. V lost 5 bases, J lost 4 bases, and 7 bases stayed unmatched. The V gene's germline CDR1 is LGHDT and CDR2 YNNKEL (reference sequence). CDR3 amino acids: CASSSSSGYYNEQFF. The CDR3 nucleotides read TGTGCCAGCAGCTCTTCTAGCGGGTATTACAATGAGCAGTTCTTC.

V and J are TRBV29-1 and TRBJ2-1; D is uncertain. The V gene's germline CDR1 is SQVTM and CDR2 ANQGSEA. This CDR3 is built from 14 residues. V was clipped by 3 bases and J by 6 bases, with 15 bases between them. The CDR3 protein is CSVDNPKRLNEQFF. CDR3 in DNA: TGCAGCGTTGACAACCCTAAGCGTCTCAATGAGCAGTTCTTC.

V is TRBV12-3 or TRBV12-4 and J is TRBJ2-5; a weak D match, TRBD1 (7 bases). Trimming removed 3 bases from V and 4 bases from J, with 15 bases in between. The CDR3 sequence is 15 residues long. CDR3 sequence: CASSLGDREAETQYF. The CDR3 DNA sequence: TGTGCCAGCAGTTTGGGCGACAGGGAGGCAGAGACCCAGTACTTC.

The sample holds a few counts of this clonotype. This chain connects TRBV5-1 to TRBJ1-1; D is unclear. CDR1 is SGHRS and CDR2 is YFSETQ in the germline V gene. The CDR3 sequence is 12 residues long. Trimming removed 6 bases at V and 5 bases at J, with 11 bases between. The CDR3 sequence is CASTQQGTEAFF. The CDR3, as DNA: TGCGCCAGCACCCAACAAGGGACTGAAGCTTTCTTT.

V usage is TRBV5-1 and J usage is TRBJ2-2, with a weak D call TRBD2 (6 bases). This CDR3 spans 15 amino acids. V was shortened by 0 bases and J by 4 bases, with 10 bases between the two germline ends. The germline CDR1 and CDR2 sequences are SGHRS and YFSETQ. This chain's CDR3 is CASSLVVGGTGELFF. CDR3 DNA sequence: TGCGCCAGCAGCTTGGTAGTCGGGGGCACCGGGGAGCTGTTTTTT.

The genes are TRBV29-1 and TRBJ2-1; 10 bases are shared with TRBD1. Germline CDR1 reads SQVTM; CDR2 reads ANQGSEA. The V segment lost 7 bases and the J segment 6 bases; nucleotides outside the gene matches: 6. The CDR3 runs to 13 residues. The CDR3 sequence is CSAGTGAGNEQFF. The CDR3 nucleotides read TGCAGCGCCGGGACAGGGGCTGGCAATGAGCAGTTCTTC.

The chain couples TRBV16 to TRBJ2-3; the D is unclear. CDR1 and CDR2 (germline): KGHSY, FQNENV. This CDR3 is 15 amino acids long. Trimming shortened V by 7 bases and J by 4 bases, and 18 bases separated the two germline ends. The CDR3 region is CASIRRTAGADTQYF. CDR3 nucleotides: TGTGCCAGCATCCGAAGAACGGCTGGAGCAGATACGCAGTATTTT.

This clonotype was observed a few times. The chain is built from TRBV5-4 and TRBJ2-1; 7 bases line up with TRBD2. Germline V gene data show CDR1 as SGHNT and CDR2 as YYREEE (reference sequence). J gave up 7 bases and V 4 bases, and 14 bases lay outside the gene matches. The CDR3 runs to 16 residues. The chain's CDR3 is CASSPSGAQRLNEQFF. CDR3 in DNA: TGTGCCAGCAGCCCGAGCGGGGCCCAAAGATTAAATGAGCAGTTCTTC. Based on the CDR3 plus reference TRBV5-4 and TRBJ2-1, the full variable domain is ETGVTQSPTHLIKTRGQQVTLRCSSQSGHNTVSWYQQALGQGPQFIFQYYREEENGRGNFPPRFSGLQFPNYSSELNVNALELDDSALYLCASSPSGAQRLNEQFFGPGTRLTVL.

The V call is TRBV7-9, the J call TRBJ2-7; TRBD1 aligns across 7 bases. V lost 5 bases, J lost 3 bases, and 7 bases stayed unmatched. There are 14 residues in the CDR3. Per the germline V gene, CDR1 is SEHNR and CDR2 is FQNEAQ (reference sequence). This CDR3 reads CASSPTTGNYEQYF. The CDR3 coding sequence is TGTGCCAGCAGCCCAACGACAGGGAACTACGAGCAGTACTTC.

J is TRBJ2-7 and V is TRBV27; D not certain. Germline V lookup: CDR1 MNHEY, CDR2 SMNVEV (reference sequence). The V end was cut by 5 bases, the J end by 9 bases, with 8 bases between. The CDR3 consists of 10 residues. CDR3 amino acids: CASSDTWQYF. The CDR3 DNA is TGTGCCAGCAGTGATACGTGGCAGTACTTC.

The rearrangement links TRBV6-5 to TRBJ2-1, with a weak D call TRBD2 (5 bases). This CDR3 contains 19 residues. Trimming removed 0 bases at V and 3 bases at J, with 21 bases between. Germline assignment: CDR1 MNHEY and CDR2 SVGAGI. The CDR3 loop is CASSYSGVMLGRNYNEQFF. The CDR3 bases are TGTGCCAGCAGTTACTCGGGTGTTATGTTGGGGAGAAACTACAATGAGCAGTTCTTC.

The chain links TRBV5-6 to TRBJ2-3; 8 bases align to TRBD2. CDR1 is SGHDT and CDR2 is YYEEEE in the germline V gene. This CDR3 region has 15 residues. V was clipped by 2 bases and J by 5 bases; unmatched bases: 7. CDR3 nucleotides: TGTGCCAGCAGCTTCTTGAGCGGGAGTAAAGATACGCAGTATTTT. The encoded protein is CASSFLSGSKDTQYF.

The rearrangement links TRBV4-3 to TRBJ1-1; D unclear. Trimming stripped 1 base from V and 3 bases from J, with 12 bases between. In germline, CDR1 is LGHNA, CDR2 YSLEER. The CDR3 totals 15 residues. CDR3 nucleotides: TGCGCCAGCAGCCAAGGGATCCGGCAGGACACTGAAGCTTTCTTT. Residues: CASSQGIRQDTEAFF.

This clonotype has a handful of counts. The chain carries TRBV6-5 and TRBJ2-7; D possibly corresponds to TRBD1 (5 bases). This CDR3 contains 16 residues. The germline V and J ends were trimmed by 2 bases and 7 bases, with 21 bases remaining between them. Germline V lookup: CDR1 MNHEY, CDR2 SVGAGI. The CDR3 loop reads CASSYGVVGPLGEQYF. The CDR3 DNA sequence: TGTGCCAGCAGTTACGGGGTAGTGGGGCCCCTCGGTGAGCAGTACTTC.

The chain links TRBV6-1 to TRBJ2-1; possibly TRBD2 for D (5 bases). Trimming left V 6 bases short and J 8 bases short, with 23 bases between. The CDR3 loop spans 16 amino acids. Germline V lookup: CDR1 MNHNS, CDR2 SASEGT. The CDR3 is CASRTLAFPDNDEQFF. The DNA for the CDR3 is TGTGCCAGCAGAACTCTAGCCTTCCCCGACAATGATGAGCAGTTCTTC.

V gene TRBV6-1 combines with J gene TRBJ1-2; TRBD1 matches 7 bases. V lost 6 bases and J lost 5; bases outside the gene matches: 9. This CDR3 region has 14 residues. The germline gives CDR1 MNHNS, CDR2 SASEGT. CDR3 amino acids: CASSVGTEVYGYTF. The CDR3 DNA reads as TGTGCCAGCAGCGTCGGGACAGAAGTATATGGCTACACCTTC.

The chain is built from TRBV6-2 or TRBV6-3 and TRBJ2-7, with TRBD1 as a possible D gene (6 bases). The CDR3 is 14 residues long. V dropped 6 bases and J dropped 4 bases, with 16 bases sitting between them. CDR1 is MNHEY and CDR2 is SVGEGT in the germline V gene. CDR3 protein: CASSQRQDDYEQYF. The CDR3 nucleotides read TGTGCCAGCAGCCAGAGACAGGATGATTACGAGCAGTACTTC.

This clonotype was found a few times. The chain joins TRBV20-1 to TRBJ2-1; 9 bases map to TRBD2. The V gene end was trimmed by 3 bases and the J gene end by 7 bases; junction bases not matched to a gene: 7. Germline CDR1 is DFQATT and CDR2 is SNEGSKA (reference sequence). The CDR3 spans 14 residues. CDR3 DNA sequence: TGCAGTGCTAGTGTAGCGGGAGTTTGGAATGAGCAGTTCTTC. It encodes CSASVAGVWNEQFF.

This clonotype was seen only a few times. CDR3 protein: CAVRASGSNEQFF. CDR3 sequence (DNA): TGTGCCGTCCGCGCTAGCGGGAGCAATGAGCAGTTCTTC. This sequence joins TRBV24-1 and TRBJ2-1, with 10 bases matching TRBD2. The CDR3 is 13 amino acids. The ends lost 12 bases at V and 6 bases at J; junction bases unmatched: 7. Per germline, CDR1 KGHDR and CDR2 SFDVKD.

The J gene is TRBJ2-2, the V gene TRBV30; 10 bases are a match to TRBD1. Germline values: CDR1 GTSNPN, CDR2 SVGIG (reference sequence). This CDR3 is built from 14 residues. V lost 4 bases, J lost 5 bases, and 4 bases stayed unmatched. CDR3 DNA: TGTGCCTGGACCCGGACAGGGGGTACCGGGGAGCTGTTTTTT. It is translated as CAWTRTGGTGELFF.

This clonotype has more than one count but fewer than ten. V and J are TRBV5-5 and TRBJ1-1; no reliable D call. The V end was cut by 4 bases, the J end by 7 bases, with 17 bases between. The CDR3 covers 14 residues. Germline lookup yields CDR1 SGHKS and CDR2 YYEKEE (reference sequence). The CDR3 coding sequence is TGTGCCAGCAGCGCTCGGTTCGGGTCCATTGAAGCTTTCTTT. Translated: CASSARFGSIEAFF.